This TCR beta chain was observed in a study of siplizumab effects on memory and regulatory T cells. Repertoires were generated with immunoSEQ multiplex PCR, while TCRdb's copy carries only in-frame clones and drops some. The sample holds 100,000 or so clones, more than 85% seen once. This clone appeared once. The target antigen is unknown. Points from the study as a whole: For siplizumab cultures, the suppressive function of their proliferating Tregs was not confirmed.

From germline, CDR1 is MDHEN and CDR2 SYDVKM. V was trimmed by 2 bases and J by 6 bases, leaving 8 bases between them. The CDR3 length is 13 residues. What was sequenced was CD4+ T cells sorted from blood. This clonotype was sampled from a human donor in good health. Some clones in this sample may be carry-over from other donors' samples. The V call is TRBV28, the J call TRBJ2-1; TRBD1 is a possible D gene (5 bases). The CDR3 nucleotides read TGTGCCAGCAGTTTAAGGCAGGGCAATGAGCAGTTCTTC. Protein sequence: CASSLRQGNEQFF.